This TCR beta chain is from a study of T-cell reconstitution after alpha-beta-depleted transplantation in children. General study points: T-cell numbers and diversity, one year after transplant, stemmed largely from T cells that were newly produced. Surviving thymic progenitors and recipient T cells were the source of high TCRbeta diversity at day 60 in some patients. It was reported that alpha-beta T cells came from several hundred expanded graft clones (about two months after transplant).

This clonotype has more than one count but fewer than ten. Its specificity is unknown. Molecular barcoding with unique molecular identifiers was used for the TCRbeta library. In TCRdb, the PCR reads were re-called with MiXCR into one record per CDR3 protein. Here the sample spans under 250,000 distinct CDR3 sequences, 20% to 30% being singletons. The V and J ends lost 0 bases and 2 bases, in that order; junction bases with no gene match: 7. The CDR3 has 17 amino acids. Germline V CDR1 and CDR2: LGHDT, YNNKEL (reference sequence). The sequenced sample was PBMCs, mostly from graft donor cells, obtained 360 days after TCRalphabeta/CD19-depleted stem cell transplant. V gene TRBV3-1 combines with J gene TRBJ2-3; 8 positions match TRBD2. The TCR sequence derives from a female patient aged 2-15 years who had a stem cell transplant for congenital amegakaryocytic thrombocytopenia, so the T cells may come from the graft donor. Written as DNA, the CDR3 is TGTGCCAGCAGCCAAGAAAAAGGACTAGCCTACACAGATACGCAGTATTTT. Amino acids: CASSQEKGLAYTDTQYF.